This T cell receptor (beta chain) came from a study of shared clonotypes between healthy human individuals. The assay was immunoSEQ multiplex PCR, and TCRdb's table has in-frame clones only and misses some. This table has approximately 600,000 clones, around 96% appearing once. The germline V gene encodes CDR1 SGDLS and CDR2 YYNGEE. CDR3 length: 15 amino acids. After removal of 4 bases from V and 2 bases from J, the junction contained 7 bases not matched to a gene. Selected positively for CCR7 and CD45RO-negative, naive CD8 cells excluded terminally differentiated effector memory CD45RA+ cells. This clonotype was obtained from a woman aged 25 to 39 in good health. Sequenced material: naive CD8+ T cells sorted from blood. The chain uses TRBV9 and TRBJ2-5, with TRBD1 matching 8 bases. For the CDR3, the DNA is TGTGCCAGCAGCACCGGACAGGGCTGGCAAGAGACCCAGTACTTC. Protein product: CASSTGQGWQETQYF.